This T cell receptor (beta chain) emerged from a study of patients and donors after allogeneic stem cell transplantation. From the RT-PCR reads, TCRdb called clonotypes with MiXCR, one entry per CDR3 protein. The sample carries approximately 200,000 distinct CDR3 sequences, 13% to 15% recorded once. The CDR3 covers 15 residues. Germline V gene lookup returns CDR1 LGHNA and CDR2 YSLEER. V was trimmed by 6 bases and J by 7 bases, leaving 16 bases between them. The V call is TRBV4-3, the J call TRBJ1-6; perhaps TRBD1 as D (6 bases). Sequencing was performed on blood, either unsorted or a sorted T cell fraction (not recorded which). The sequence derives from a human donor who was either an allogeneic HSCT recipient or a stem cell or donor lymphocyte infusion donor (not recorded which). It is not recorded whose cells these are; they may come from a transplant donor. This CDR3 is CASRMTTGTNSPLHF. The CDR3 DNA sequence: TGCGCCAGCAGAATGACAACAGGGACCAATTCACCCCTCCACTTT.